This T cell receptor (beta chain) was identified during a study of technical replicates of blood from a handful of donors. There are 14 residues in the CDR3. The ends were cut back, 0 bases at V and 4 bases at J, with 10 bases in the middle. The germline gives CDR1 SGHTS, CDR2 YDEGEE. Produced via immunoSEQ multiplex PCR; TCRdb's table is partial and in-frame only. Among around 67,000 clones listed, over 85% were seen once. The receptor was derived from a human donor in good health. The specimen sequenced was T cells isolated from PBMCs. The rearrangement links TRBV5-8 to TRBJ1-1; D uncertain. The CDR3 nucleotides are TGTGCCAGCAGCTTGGGGGGAAGCGGCACTGAAGCTTTCTTT. Translated: CASSLGGSGTEAFF.